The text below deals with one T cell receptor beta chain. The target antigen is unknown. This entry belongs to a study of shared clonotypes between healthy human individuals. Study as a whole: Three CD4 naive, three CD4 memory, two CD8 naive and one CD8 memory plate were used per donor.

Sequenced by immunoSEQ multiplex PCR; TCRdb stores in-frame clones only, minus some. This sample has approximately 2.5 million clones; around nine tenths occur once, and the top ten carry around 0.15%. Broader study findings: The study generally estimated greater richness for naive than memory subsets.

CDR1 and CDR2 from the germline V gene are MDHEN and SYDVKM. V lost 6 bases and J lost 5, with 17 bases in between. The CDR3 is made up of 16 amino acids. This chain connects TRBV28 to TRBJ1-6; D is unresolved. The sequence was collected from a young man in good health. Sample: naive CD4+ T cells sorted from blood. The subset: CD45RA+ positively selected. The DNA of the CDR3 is TGTGCCAGCAGCCCTACGGCCCTCCCCGATAATTCACCCCTCCACTTT. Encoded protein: CASSPTALPDNSPLHF.